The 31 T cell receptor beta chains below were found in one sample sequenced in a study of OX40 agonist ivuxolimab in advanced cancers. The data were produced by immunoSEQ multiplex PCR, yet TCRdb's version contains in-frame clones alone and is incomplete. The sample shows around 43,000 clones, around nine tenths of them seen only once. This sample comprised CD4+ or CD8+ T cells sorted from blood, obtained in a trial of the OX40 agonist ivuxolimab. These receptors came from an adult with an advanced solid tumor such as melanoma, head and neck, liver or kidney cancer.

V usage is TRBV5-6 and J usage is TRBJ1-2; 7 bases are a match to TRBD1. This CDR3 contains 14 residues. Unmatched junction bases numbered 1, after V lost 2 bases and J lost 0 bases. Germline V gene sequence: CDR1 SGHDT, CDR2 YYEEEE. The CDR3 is CASSFQGANYGYTF. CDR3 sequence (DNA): TGTGCCAGCAGCTTCCAGGGGGCTAACTATGGCTACACCTTC.

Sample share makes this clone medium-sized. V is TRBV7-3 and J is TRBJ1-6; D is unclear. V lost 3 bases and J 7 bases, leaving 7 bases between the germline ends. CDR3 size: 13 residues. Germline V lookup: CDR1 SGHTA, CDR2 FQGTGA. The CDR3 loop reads CASSLAGNSPLHF. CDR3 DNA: TGTGCCAGCAGCTTGGCGGGAAATTCACCCCTCCACTTT.

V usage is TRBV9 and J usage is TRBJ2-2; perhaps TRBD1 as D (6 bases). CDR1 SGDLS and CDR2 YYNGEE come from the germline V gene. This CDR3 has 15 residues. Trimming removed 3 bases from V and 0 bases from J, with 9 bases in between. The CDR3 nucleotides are TGTGCCAGCAGCGCCCGACAGGCGAACACCGGGGAGCTGTTTTTT. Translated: CASSARQANTGELFF. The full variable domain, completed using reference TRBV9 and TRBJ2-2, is DSGVTQTPKHLITATGQRVTLRCSPRSGDLSVYWYQQSLDQGLQFLIQYYNGEERAKGNILERFSAQQFPDLHSELNLSSLELGDSALYFCASSARQANTGELFFGEGSRLTVL.

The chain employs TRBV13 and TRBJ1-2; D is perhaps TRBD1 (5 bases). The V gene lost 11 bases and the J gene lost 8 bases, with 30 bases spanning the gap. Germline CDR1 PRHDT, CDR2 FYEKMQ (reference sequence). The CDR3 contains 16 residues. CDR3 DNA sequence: TGTGCCGCTAGCCGGGGGTCGTTCCCTATTCCTGACGGCTACACCTTC. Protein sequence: CAASRGSFPIPDGYTF.

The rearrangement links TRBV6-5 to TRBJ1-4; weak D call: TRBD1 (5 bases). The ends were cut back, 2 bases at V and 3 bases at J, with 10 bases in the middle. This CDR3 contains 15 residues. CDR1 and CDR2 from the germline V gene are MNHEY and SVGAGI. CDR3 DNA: TGTGCCAGCAGTTACCGTGGGGGGTCTAATGAAAAACTGTTTTTT. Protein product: CASSYRGGSNEKLFF.

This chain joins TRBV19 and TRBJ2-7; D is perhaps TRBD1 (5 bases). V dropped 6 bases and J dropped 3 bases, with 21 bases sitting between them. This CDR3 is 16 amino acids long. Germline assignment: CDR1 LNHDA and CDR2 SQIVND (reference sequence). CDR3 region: CASSPTRIHRIYEQYF. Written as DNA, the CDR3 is TGTGCCAGTAGCCCTACTCGAATACACAGGATCTACGAGCAGTACTTC. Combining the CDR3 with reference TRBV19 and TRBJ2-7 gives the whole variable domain DGGITQSPKYLFRKEGQNVTLSCEQNLNHDAMYWYRQDPGQGLRLIYYSQIVNDFQKGDIAEGYSVSREKKESFPLTVTSAQKNPTAFYLCASSPTRIHRIYEQYFGPGTRLTVT.

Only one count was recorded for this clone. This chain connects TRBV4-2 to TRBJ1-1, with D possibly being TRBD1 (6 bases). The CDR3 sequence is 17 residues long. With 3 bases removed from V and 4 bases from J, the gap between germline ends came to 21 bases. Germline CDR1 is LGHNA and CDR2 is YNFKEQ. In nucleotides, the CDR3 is TGTGCCAGCAGCCAGACCCGGGACATCACCCTAGGCACTGAAGCTTTCTTT. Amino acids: CASSQTRDITLGTEAFF.

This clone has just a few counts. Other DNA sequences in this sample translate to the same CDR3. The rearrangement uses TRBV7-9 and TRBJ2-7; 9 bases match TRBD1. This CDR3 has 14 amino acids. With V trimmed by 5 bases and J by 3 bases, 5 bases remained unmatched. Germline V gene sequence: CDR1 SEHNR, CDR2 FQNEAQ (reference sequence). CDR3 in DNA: TGTGCCAGCAGCCTCGTGACAGGGGGCTACGAGCAGTACTTC. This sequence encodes CASSLVTGGYEQYF.

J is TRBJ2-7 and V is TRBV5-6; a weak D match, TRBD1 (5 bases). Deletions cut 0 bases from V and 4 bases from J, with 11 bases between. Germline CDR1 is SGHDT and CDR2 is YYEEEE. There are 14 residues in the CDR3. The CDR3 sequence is CASSLVQGLYEQYF. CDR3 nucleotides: TGTGCCAGCAGCTTGGTTCAGGGTCTTTACGAGCAGTACTTC. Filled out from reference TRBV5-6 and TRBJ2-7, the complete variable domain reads DAGVTQSPTHLIKTRGQQVTLRCSPKSGHDTVSWYQQALGQGPQFIFQYYEEEERQRGNFPDRFSGHQFPNYSSELNVNALLLGDSALYLCASSLVQGLYEQYFGPGTRLTVT.

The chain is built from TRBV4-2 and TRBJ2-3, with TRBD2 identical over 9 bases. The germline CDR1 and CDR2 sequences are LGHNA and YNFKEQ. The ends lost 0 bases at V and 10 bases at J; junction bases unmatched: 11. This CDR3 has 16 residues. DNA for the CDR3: TGTGCCAGCAGCCAAGAGGCGGCTAGCGGGATGGCAGCGCAGTATTTT. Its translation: CASSQEAASGMAAQYF.

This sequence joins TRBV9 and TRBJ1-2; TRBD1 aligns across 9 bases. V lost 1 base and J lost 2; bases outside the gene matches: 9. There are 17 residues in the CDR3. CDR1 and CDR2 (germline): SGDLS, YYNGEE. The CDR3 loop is CASSVWTGAALNYGYTF. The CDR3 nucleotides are TGTGCCAGCAGCGTATGGACAGGGGCGGCCTTGAACTATGGCTACACCTTC.

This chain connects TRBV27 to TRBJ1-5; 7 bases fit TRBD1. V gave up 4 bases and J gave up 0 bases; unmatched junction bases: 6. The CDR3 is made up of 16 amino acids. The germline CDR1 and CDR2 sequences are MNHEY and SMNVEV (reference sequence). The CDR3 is CASSSQRGHSNQPQHF. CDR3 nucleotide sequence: TGTGCCAGCAGTTCCCAGAGGGGGCATAGCAATCAGCCCCAGCATTTT.

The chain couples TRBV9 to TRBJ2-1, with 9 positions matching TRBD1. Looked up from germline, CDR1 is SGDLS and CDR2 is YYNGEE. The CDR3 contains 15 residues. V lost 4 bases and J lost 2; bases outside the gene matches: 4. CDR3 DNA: TGTGCCAGCAGCACAACAGGGGGCACCTACAATGAGCAGTTCTTC. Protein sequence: CASSTTGGTYNEQFF.

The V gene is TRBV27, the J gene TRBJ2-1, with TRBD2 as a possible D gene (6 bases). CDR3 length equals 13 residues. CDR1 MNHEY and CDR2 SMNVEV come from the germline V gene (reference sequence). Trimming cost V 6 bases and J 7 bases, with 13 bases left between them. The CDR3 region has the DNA TGTGCCAGCAGGTCGGGACTCCTGAATGAGCAGTTCTTC. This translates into CASRSGLLNEQFF.

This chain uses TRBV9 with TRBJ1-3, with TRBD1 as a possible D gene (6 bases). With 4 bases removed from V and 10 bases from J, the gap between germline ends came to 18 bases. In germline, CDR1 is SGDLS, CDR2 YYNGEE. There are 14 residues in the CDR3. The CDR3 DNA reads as TGTGCCAGCAGCTTCGCTACAGGGTTGGAAACCATATATTTT. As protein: CASSFATGLETIYF.

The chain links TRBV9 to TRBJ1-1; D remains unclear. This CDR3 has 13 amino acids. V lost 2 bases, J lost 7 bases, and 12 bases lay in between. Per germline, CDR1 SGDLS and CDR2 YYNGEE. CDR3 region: CASSVGGEGEAFF. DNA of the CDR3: TGTGCCAGCAGCGTTGGAGGTGAGGGTGAAGCTTTCTTT. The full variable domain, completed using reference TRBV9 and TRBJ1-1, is DSGVTQTPKHLITATGQRVTLRCSPRSGDLSVYWYQQSLDQGLQFLIQYYNGEERAKGNILERFSAQQFPDLHSELNLSSLELGDSALYFCASSVGGEGEAFFGQGTRLTVV.

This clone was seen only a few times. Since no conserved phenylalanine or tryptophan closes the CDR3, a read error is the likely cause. The chain's CDR3 is CASSERQSIWSSSPLHL. DNA of the CDR3: TGTGCCAGCAGTGAACGACAGTCCATTTGGTCCAGTTCACCCCTCCACCTT. The rearrangement uses TRBV2 and TRBJ1-6, with D perhaps TRBD1 (5 bases). There are 17 residues in the CDR3. V was shortened by 2 bases and J by 9 bases, with 20 bases between the two germline ends. Germline CDR1 reads SNHLY; CDR2 reads FYNNEI.

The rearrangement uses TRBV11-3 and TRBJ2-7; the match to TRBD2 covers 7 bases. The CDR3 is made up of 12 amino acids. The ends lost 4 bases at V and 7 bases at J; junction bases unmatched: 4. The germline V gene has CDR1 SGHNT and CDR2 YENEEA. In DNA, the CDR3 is TGTGCCAGCAGCTCCCCCGGGGGGGAGCAGTACTTC. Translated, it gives CASSSPGGEQYF. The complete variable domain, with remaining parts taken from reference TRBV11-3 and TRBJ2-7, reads EAGVVQSPRYKIIEKKQPVAFWCNPISGHNTLYWYLQNLGQGPELLIRYENEEAVDDSQLPKDRFSAERLKGVDSTLKIQPAELGDSAVYLCASSSPGGEQYFGPGTRLTVT.

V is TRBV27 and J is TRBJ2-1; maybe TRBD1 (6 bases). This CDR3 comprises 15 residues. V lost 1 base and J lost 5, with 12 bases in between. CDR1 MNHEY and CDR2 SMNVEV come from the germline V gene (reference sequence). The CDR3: CASSLLGQMNNEQFF. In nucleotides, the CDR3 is TGTGCCAGCAGTTTATTGGGACAAATGAACAATGAGCAGTTCTTC.

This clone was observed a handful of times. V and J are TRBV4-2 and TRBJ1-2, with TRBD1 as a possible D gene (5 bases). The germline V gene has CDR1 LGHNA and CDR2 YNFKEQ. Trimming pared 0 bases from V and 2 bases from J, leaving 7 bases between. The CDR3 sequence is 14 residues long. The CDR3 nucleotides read TGTGCCAGCAGCCAAGACGAGGGGAACTATGGCTACACCTTC. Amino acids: CASSQDEGNYGYTF.

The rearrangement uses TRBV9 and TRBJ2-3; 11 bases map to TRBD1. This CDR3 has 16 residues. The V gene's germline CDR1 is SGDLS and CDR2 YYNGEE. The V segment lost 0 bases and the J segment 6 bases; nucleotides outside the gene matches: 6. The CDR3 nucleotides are TGTGCCAGCAGCGTAGAGGACAGGGGGCAAGTTGATACGCAGTATTTT. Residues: CASSVEDRGQVDTQYF.

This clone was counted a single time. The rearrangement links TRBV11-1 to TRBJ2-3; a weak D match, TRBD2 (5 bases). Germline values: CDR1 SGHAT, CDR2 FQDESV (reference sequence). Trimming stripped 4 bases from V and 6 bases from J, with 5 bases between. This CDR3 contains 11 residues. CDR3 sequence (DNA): TGTGCCAGCAGCTGGGAGGATACGCAGTATTTT. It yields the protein CASSWEDTQYF.

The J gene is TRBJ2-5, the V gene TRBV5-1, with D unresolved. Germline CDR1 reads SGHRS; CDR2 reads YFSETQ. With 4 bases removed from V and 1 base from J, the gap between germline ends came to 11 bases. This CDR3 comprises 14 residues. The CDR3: CASSPRGPQETQYF. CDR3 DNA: TGCGCCAGCAGCCCCAGAGGCCCCCAAGAGACCCAGTACTTC.

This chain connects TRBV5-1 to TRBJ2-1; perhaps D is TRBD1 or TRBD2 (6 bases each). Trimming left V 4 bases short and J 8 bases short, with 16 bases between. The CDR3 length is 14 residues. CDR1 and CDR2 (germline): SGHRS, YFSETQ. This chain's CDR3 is CASSPKGRGHEQFF. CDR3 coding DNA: TGCGCCAGCAGCCCCAAGGGCCGGGGGCATGAGCAGTTCTTC.

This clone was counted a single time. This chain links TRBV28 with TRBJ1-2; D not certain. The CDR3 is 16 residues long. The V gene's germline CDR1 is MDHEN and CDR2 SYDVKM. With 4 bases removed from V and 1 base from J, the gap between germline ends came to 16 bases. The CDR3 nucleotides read TGTGCCAGCAGTTCCAATGGCGGGTACTTTAACTATGGCTACACCTTC. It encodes CASSSNGGYFNYGYTF.

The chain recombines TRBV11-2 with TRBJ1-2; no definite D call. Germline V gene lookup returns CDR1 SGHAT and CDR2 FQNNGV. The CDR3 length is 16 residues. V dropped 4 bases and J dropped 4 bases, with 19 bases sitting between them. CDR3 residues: CASSYLGGLKGYGYTF. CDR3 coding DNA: TGTGCCAGCAGCTACTTGGGCGGGCTGAAAGGCTATGGCTACACCTTC.

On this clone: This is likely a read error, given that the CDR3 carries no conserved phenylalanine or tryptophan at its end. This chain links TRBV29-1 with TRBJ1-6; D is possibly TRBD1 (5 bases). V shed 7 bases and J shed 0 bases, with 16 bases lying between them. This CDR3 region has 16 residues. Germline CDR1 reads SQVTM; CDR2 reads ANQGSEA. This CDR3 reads CSGTRLISSYNSPLHL. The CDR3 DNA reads TGCAGCGGGACAAGGCTAATCAGCTCCTATAATTCACCCCTCCACCTT.

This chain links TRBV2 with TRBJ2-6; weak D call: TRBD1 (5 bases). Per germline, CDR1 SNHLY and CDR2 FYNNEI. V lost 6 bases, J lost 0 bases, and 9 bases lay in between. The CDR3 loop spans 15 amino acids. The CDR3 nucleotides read TGTGCCAGCAGCGTCAGGGACTCTGGGGCCAACGTCCTGACTTTC. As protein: CASSVRDSGANVLTF.

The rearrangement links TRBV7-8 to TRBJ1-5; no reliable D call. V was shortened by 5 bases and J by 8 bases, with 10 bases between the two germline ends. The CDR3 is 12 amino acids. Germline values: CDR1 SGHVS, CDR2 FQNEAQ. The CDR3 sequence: CASSRIRKPQHF. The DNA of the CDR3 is TGTGCCAGCAGCCGAATAAGAAAGCCCCAGCATTTT.

The CDR3 sequence: CASSPGQGEIWAGANVLTF. CDR3 DNA: TGTGCCAGCAGCCCCGGACAGGGGGAAATCTGGGCTGGGGCCAACGTCCTGACTTTC. The rearrangement uses TRBV14 and TRBJ2-6; the match to TRBD1 covers 10 bases. CDR3 size: 19 residues. The ends lost 4 bases at V and 2 bases at J; junction bases unmatched: 11. CDR1 and CDR2 from the germline V gene are SGHDN and FVKESK. Supplemented by reference TRBV14 and TRBJ2-6, the full variable domain reads EAGVTQFPSHSVIEKGQTVTLRCDPISGHDNLYWYRRVMGKEIKFLLHFVKESKQDESGMPNNRFLAERTGGTYSTLKVQPAELEDSGVYFCASSPGQGEIWAGANVLTFGAGSRLTVL.

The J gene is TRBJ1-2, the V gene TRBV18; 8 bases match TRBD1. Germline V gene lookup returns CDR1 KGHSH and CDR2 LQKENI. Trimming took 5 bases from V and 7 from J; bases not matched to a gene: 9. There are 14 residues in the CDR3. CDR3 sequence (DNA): TGTGCCAGCTCAGCAGAGGGACAGGCTACTGGCTACACCTTC. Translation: CASSAEGQATGYTF.